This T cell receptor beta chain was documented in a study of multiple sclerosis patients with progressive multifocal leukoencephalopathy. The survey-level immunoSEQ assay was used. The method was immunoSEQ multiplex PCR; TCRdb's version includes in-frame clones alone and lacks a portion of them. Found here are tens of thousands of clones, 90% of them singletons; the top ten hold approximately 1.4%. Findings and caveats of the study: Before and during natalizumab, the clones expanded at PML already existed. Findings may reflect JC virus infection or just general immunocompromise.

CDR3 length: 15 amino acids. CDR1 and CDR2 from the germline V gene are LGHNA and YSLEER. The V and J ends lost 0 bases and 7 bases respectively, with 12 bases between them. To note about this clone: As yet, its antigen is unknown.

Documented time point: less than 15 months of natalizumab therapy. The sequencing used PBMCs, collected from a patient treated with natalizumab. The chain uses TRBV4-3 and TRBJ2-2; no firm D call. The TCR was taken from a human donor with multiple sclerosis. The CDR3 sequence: CASSQDSMASGELFF. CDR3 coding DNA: TGCGCCAGCAGCCAAGATTCGATGGCGAGCGGGGAGCTGTTTTTT.